The 8 T cell receptor beta chains below all came from one sample that was sequenced in a study of tumor-infiltrating lymphocytes in primary liver carcinoma (dated by TCRdb to about 2017). Without any cell sorting, total RNA and DNA were co-extracted from approximately 20-30 mg of bulk tissue using the AllPrep DNA/RNA mini kit. Data came from an Illumina HiSeq 2500. Using a constant-region primer and ProtoScript II reverse transcriptase, TCRbeta-specific cDNA was reverse-transcribed from 500 ng total RNA. The TCRbeta libraries were prepared through three rounds of nested multiplex PCR following a slightly modified ARM-PCR procedure. Multiplex TRBV1-TRBV30 forward primers and a Cbeta reverse primer were used in the first two PCR rounds, each of which was run for around 10 cycles. TCRdb ran its own pipeline on the public reads, namely fastp trimming at Q25 and MiXCR clone calling, and kept in-frame beta chains. Rows with a matching CDR3 protein are joined into one entry that keeps the most common DNA and genes. This sample is represented by some 110,000 distinct CDR3 sequences; roughly 80% of them were singletons. The ten largest clones take up approximately 20% of the sample.

Sequenced: liver tumor tissue from sampling region 3. The cell subset or site label on this specimen signifies: tumor region T3, left-lateral pole. Every receptor here comes from a man aged 35-49 years with primary liver carcinoma and hepatitis B virus infection.

Regarding this clonotype: At one boundary the junction diverges from the germline segment, which might be a read error. The chain is built from TRBV5-5 and TRBJ2-1; 15 nucleotides align to TRBD2. The V gene's germline CDR1 is SGHKS and CDR2 YYEKEE (reference sequence). CDR3 length: 16 residues. DNA of the CDR3: TGCGCCAGCAGTTTGGAAGGGACTAGCGGGAGGAATGAGCAGTTCTTC. Its translation: CASSLEGTSGRNEQFF. Complete variable domain (other parts from reference TRBV5-5 and TRBJ2-1): DAGVTQSPTHLIKTRGQQVTLRCSPISGHKSVSWYQQVLGQGPQFIFQYYEKEERGRGNFPDRFSARQFPNYSSELNVNALLLGDSALYLCASSLEGTSGRNEQFFGPGTRLTVL.

Regarding this clonotype: At one end the junction does not follow the germline gene, possibly because of a read error. V and J are TRBV12-3 or TRBV12-4 and TRBJ2-1, with D perhaps TRBD1 (5 bases). CDR3 length: 13 residues. The CDR3 protein is CASSLGHNNEESF. Written as DNA, the CDR3 is TGTGCCAGCAGTCTCGGACATAACAATGAGGAGTCCTTC.

As to this clonotype: The germline gene is not matched at one end of the junction; a read error may be the cause. The V call is TRBV6-6, the J call TRBJ2-7; D uncertain. Germline loops: CDR1 MNHNY, CDR2 SVGAGI (reference sequence). The CDR3 has 16 amino acids. The DNA for the CDR3 is TGTGCCAGCAGTTACTCGGGAATCGTTTCCTCCTACGATCAGTACTTC. It is translated as CASSYSGIVSSYDQYF.

A word on this clonotype: Germline and junction disagree at one end, which may indicate a read error. V and J are TRBV11-1 and TRBJ1-5, with TRBD1 identical over 10 bases. Per the germline V gene, CDR1 is SGHAT and CDR2 is FQDESV (reference sequence). The CDR3 sequence is 15 residues long. The CDR3: CASRSGQGDNQPQLF. CDR3 nucleotides: TGTGCCAGCAGATCTGGACAGGGGGACAACCAGCCCCAGCTTTTT.

A remark on this clonotype: One junction end disagrees with the germline gene, perhaps due to a read error. Here the CDR3 DNA reads TGTGCCAACAGTTATTCCGGGACTAGCGGGAGAGGGAATGAGCAGCTCTTC. This encodes CANSYSGTSGRGNEQLF. V is TRBV6-5 and J is TRBJ2-1, with 14 bases that match TRBD2. This CDR3 contains 17 residues. Germline-derived CDR1 and CDR2 are MNHEY and SVGAGI.

In regard to this clonotype: The junction departs from germline at one end; a sequencing error may be responsible. The V call is TRBV6-6, the J call TRBJ1-1, with TRBD1 matching 8 bases. The germline V gene encodes CDR1 MNHNY and CDR2 SVGAGI (reference sequence). The CDR3 covers 13 residues. The CDR3 is CTSTTGGTIEAFF. The CDR3 DNA reads TGTACCAGCACCACAGGGGGGACTATTGAAGCTTTCTTT.

The table lists this clonotype with a few counts. The chain's CDR3 is CATSEGPQGVTEAFF. The CDR3 DNA follows: TGTGCCACCAGTGAGGGGCCACAGGGGGTCACTGAAGCTTTCTTT. J is TRBJ1-1 and V is TRBV24-1, with TRBD1 matching 8 bases. Germline lookup yields CDR1 KGHDR and CDR2 SFDVKD. The CDR3 length is 15 residues. V was pared by 4 bases and J by 4 bases, with 7 bases of the junction left unmatched.

The chain combines TRBV11-2 with TRBJ2-6, with a weak D call TRBD1 (5 bases). CDR3 size: 15 residues. The germline gives CDR1 SGHAT, CDR2 FQNNGV. With 10 bases removed from V and 18 bases from J, the gap between germline ends came to 31 bases. The CDR3 protein is CATQRPRSGANIQTF. CDR3 sequence (DNA): TGTGCCACCCAACGGCCGCGCTCTGGGGCCAACATCCAGACTTTC.